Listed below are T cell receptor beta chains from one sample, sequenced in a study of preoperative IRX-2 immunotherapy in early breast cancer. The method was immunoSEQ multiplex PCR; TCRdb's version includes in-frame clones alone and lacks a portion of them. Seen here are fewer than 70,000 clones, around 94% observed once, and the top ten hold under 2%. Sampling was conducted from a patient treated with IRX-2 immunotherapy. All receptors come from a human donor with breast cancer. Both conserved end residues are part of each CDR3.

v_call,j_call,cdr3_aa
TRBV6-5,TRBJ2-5,CASSYSRRAQYF
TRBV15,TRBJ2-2,CATSREVLLTSGRAGELFF
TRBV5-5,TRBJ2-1,CASILKTPLENEQFF
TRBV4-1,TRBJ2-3,CASSQAAWVSTDTQYF
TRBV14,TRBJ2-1,CASSLRGGAEQFF
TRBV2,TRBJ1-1,CASRGQANTEAFF
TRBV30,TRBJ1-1,CAWGNSITLYFMNTEAFF
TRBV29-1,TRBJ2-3,CSVGPRTDTQYF
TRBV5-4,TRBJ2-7,CASSLPGQGSGYEQYF
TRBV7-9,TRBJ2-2,CASSSQGALDTGELFF
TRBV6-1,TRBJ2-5,CASSEWASGDEETQYF
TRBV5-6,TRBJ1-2,CASRERPNYGYTF
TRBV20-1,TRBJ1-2,CSAPELGYTF
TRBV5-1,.,CASSLGPDRPYEQYF
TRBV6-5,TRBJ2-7,CASSYGQGDPYEQYF
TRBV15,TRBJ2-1,CATSQERAYNEQFF
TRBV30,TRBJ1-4,CAWGGLTAVEKLFF
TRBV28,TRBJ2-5,CASSFEVGETQYF
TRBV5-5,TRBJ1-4,CASSSRAETNEKLFF
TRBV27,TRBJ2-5,CASSAYYSGETQYF
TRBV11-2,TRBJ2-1,CASSLSMANNEQFF
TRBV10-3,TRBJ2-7,CATRTGGAYEQYF
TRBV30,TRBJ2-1,CAWSGTGLGNEQFF
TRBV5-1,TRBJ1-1,CASSSGPGWTEAFF
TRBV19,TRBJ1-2,CASSVARANYGYTF
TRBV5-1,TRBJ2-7,CASSLVLAGYEQYF
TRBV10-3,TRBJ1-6,CAISEQNMNSPLHF
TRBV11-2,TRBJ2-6,CASSLGLRAAGANVLTF
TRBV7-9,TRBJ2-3,CASSPKGGPSDTQYF
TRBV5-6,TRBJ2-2,CASSWGRGTGELFF
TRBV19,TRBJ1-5,CASSIGAEGSNQPQHF
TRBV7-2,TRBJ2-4,CASSLGQERYF
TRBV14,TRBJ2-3,CASSRIGGTSTDTQYF
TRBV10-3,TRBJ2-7,CAIKDITHEQYF
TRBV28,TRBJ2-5,CASSHNQEARETQYF
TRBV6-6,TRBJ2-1,CASRGQGQGSGEQFF
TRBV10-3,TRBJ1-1,CAISRTASNTEAFF
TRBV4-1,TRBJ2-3,CASSRTAVRADTQYF
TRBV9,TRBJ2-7,CASSEGLAPNYEQYF
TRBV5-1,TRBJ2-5,CASSLMSNQETQYF
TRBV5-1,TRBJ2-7,CASSNSPGLAYEQYF
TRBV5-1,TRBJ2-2,CASSGYRGRAGELFF
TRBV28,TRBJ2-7,CATGVYEQYF
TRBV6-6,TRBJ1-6,CASSYGGQGWGSPLHF
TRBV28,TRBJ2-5,CASSPGDQETQYF
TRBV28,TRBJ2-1,CASSSPPSRRNYNEQFF
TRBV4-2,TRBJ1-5,CASSLAGHINQPQHF
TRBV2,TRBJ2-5,CASGRGTRETQYF
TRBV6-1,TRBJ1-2,CASTRDRGPYGYTF
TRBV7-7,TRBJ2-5,CASSLGTRLETQYF
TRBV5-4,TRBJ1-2,CASSLEGNYGYTF
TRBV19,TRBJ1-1,CASSQGWESNTEAFF